A single sample is the source of the 30 T cell receptor beta chains below, sequenced in a study of response to subunit inactivated influenza vaccine. MiXCR, run by TCRdb on the RT-PCR reads, gives a single entry per CDR3 protein. The table records about 570,000 distinct CDR3 sequences, roughly 12% of them present only once. These same data were also listed under a study on T cells expressing NK-cell markers. From that study: 5'RACE template switching built TCR beta cDNA with unique molecular identifiers.

The sample consisted of PBMCs from blood, taken on the day of vaccination. These receptors all come from a man aged 50-59 years who received an inactivated influenza vaccine.

V is TRBV20-1 and J is TRBJ2-7, with 9 bases aligning to TRBD2. With 6 bases clipped from V and 0 bases from J, the junction kept 3 bases outside the gene matches. The CDR3 has 13 amino acids. CDR1 is DFQATT, CDR2 SNEGSKA, per germline (reference sequence). The chain's CDR3 is CSAVGLASYEQYF. The CDR3 DNA reads as TGCAGTGCCGTGGGACTAGCCTCCTACGAGCAGTACTTC.

V and J are TRBV19 and TRBJ2-7; the D gene could be TRBD1 or TRBD2 (5 bases each). The CDR3 has 15 residues. V was shortened by 5 bases and J by 2 bases, with 16 bases between the two germline ends. CDR1 LNHDA and CDR2 SQIVND come from the germline V gene (reference sequence). CDR3 in DNA: TGTGCCAGTAGTCCCCAGCTCGGGGCCACCTACGAGCAGTACTTC. Residues: CASSPQLGATYEQYF.

This chain uses TRBV9 with TRBJ2-3, with 7 nucleotides matching TRBD2. The J segment lost 0 bases and the V segment lost 4 bases, leaving 5 bases of the junction unmatched. The germline CDR1 and CDR2 sequences are SGDLS and YYNGEE. This CDR3 contains 15 residues. The CDR3 coding sequence is TGTGCCAGCAGCTTTCCGGGAGGCAGCACAGATACGCAGTATTTT. It yields the protein CASSFPGGSTDTQYF.

The table lists this clonotype with a few counts. V and J are TRBV12-3 or TRBV12-4 and TRBJ2-3; D is possibly TRBD1 or TRBD2 (5 bases each). V was cut by 3 bases and J by 5 bases, with 12 bases left in between. The CDR3 is made up of 14 amino acids. CDR3 sequence: CASSLMGEKDTQYF. CDR3 DNA sequence: TGTGCCAGCAGTTTGATGGGGGAAAAAGATACGCAGTATTTT.

V and J are TRBV28 and TRBJ2-7, with 10 positions matching TRBD1. This CDR3 has 15 residues. V shed 10 bases and J 4 bases; nucleotides not matched to a gene: 13. The germline gives CDR1 MDHEN, CDR2 SYDVKM. CDR3 bases: TGTGCCATCTCGGGGGGGGACAGGGGAATTTACGAGCAGTACTTC. Translated: CAISGGDRGIYEQYF.

V gene TRBV7-8 combines with J gene TRBJ1-3, with no clear D. This CDR3 region has 16 residues. V was shortened by 5 bases and J by 0 bases, with 14 bases between the two germline ends. Germline CDR1 is SGHVS and CDR2 is FQNEAQ. DNA of the CDR3: TGTGCCAGCAGCCCCGTTGGACGGCGCTCTGGAAACACCATATATTTT. Translated: CASSPVGRRSGNTIYF. The full variable domain, completed using reference TRBV7-8 and TRBJ1-3, is GAGVSQSPRYKVAKRGQDVALRCDPISGHVSLFWYQQALGQGPEFLTYFQNEAQLDKSGLPSDRFFAERPEGSVSTLKIQRTQQEDSAVYLCASSPVGRRSGNTIYFGEGSWLTVV.

The chain joins TRBV4-2 to TRBJ1-5; 7 nucleotides agree with TRBD1. Germline CDR1 reads LGHNA; CDR2 reads YNFKEQ. The CDR3 is 14 residues long. Losses at the gene ends were 4 bases for V and 7 bases for J; bases not matched to a gene: 7. The CDR3 region is CASSLGTAGQPQHF. CDR3 coding DNA: TGTGCCAGCAGCCTTGGGACAGCGGGGCAGCCCCAGCATTTT.

The chain is built from TRBV6-5 and TRBJ2-7; a weak D match, TRBD1 (5 bases). The germline V gene has CDR1 MNHEY and CDR2 SVGAGI. The CDR3 extends over 14 amino acids. Trimming left V 3 bases short and J 3 bases short, with 12 bases between. The CDR3 DNA reads as TGTGCCAGCAGTTATGGGGCAGCCCTCTACGAGCAGTACTTC. The encoded protein is CASSYGAALYEQYF.

The genes are TRBV20-1 and TRBJ2-3; 8 nucleotides align to TRBD2. Trimming took 5 bases from V and 1 from J; bases not matched to a gene: 5. Germline V gives CDR1 DFQATT, CDR2 SNEGSKA (reference sequence). The CDR3 runs 14 residues. CDR3 sequence (DNA): TGCAGTGCTGTAGCGGGACATGGCACAGATACGCAGTATTTT. This codes for CSAVAGHGTDTQYF.

This clonotype appeared a few times. The chain joins TRBV11-2 to TRBJ2-7, with 12 bases that match TRBD2. CDR1 and CDR2 (germline): SGHAT, FQNNGV. V lost 6 bases, J lost 4 bases, and 16 bases stayed unmatched. This CDR3 comprises 18 residues. Here the CDR3 reads CASSPGWASGRASYEQYF. For the CDR3, the DNA is TGTGCCAGCAGTCCCGGTTGGGCTAGCGGGAGGGCCTCATACGAGCAGTACTTC.

The rearrangement links TRBV4-2 to TRBJ2-1; 12 bases agree with TRBD2. Germline CDR1 is LGHNA and CDR2 is YNFKEQ. Trimming cost V 1 base and J 12 bases; bases outside gene matches: 4. CDR3 length: 14 residues. CDR3 amino acids: CASSQAQLAGGQFF. The CDR3 DNA is TGTGCCAGCAGCCAAGCCCAACTAGCGGGGGGGCAGTTCTTC.

This sequence joins TRBV6-5 and TRBJ2-6; D remains ambiguous. Looked up from germline, CDR1 is MNHEY and CDR2 is SVGAGI. The CDR3 is 15 amino acids. The V and J ends lost 4 bases and 1 base respectively, with 8 bases between them. Here the CDR3 reads CASSFGLSGANVLTF. CDR3 nucleotide sequence: TGTGCCAGCAGTTTTGGATTATCTGGGGCCAACGTCCTGACTTTC.

This clonotype has only a few counts. The chain recombines TRBV18 with TRBJ1-1; D is undetermined. The V end lost 2 bases, the J end lost 5 bases, and 12 bases lay between the germline ends. Germline V gene lookup returns CDR1 KGHSH and CDR2 LQKENI. The CDR3 extends over 14 amino acids. The CDR3 DNA reads TGTGCCAGCTCACCAACTACCTACGGGACTGAAGCTTTCTTT. Encoded protein: CASSPTTYGTEAFF.

This clonotype occurred many times. In DNA form, the CDR3 reads TGTGCCAGCAGTTTAGCAGGGACTTACTACGAGCAGTACTTC. Amino acids: CASSLAGTYYEQYF. The chain carries TRBV12-3 or TRBV12-4 and TRBJ2-7, with a tentative D call TRBD2 (6 bases). The ends were cut back, 0 bases at V and 3 bases at J, with 9 bases in the middle. CDR3 length equals 14 residues.

Concerning this clonotype: This may stem from a read error, because a much larger clone lies one nucleotide away. The chain couples TRBV2 to TRBJ2-7, with TRBD1 identical over 7 bases. Germline loops: CDR1 SNHLY, CDR2 FYNNEI. CDR3 length equals 16 residues. The V and J ends lost 10 bases and 2 bases, in that order; junction bases with no gene match: 17. CDR3 residues: CAISPGQGVITYEQYF. The CDR3 DNA is TGTGCCATCAGCCCAGGGCAGGGGGTTATAACCTACGAGCAGTACTTC.

A few counts support this clonotype. This chain joins TRBV5-1 and TRBJ2-3; TRBD2 matches at 7 bases. The CDR3 spans 20 residues. Trimming took 4 bases from V and 3 from J; bases not matched to a gene: 23. The germline CDR1 and CDR2 sequences are SGHRS and YFSETQ. The CDR3 spells CASSTSLRSSGRARTDTQYF. The CDR3 coding sequence is TGCGCCAGCAGCACCTCCCTACGGTCTAGCGGTAGGGCCCGTACAGATACGCAGTATTTT.

The chain uses TRBV20-1 and TRBJ2-5; 7 nucleotides line up with TRBD1. Trimming took 6 bases from V and 2 from J; bases not matched to a gene: 12. This CDR3 contains 15 residues. CDR1 and CDR2 from the germline V gene are DFQATT and SNEGSKA (reference sequence). The CDR3: CSARSQGFYQETQYF. CDR3 in DNA: TGCAGTGCCAGATCACAGGGGTTCTATCAAGAGACCCAGTACTTC.

The chain couples TRBV10-3 to TRBJ2-2; no firm D call. The CDR3 extends over 16 amino acids. The V and J ends lost 6 bases and 3 bases respectively, with 17 bases between them. The V gene's germline CDR1 is ENHRY and CDR2 SYGVKD. CDR3 bases: TGTGCCATCAGAACAAGCTCCCGAAGGGACACCGGGGAGCTGTTTTTT. Its protein product is CAIRTSSRRDTGELFF.

Notes on this clonotype: The junction does not match germline at one end; this may be a read error. This chain joins TRBV5-1 and TRBJ1-1; D is perhaps TRBD1 (6 bases). CDR1 is SGHRS, CDR2 YFSETQ, per germline. The CDR3 covers 13 residues. The CDR3 coding sequence is TGCGCCACCGCCGGGGGGCCCAACACTGAAGTTTTCTTT. Translating it yields CATAGGPNTEVFF. The full variable domain, rest sourced from reference TRBV5-1 and TRBJ1-1, is KAGVTQTPRYLIKTRGQQVTLSCSPISGHRSVSWYQQTPGQGLQFLFEYFSETQRNKGNFPGRFSGRQFSNSRSEMNVSTLELGDSALYLCATAGGPNTEVFFGQGTRLTVV.

The chain uses TRBV12-3 or TRBV12-4 and TRBJ2-7; 10 bases match TRBD1. The J segment lost 3 bases and the V segment lost 6 bases, leaving 14 bases of the junction unmatched. CDR3 length: 17 amino acids. The CDR3 loop is CASSSGQGVRGHYEQYF. CDR3 coding DNA: TGTGCCAGCAGCTCCGGACAGGGGGTCCGGGGGCACTACGAGCAGTACTTC.

In nucleotides, the CDR3 is TGTGCCAGCAGCCAATGGCTAGCGGGAGCCGGGGAATCCGAGCAGTACTTC. Amino acid sequence: CASSQWLAGAGESEQYF. The rearrangement uses TRBV16 and TRBJ2-7; 10 nucleotides line up with TRBD2. CDR1 and CDR2 (germline): KGHSY, FQNENV. Unmatched junction bases numbered 12, after V lost 1 base and J lost 6 bases. The CDR3 is 17 amino acids.

The V gene is TRBV29-1, the J gene TRBJ2-6; the D gene is possibly TRBD2 (6 bases). The CDR3 length is 16 residues. V dropped 4 bases and J dropped 2 bases, with 15 bases sitting between them. Germline values: CDR1 SQVTM, CDR2 ANQGSEA. CDR3 sequence reads: CSVGGLPPTGANVLTF. In nucleotides, the CDR3 is TGCAGCGTTGGGGGACTTCCCCCCACTGGGGCCAACGTCCTGACTTTC.

This chain uses TRBV3-1 with TRBJ2-7; no reliable D call. The CDR3 sequence is 13 residues long. Germline V gene sequence: CDR1 LGHDT, CDR2 YNNKEL (reference sequence). V was pared by 9 bases and J by 2 bases, with 14 bases between. The DNA of the CDR3 is TGTGCCAGGTCGACTTTGCCGCCCTACGAGCAGTACTTC. Its translation: CARSTLPPYEQYF.

This clonotype was observed a few times. V is TRBV10-3 and J is TRBJ2-3, with D maybe TRBD2 (7 bases). V dropped 4 bases and J dropped 5 bases, with 13 bases sitting between them. Germline-derived CDR1 and CDR2 are ENHRY and SYGVKD. The CDR3 length is 14 residues. The CDR3: CAISGNREGDTQYF. The DNA of the CDR3 is TGTGCCATCAGTGGAAACAGGGAGGGAGATACGCAGTATTTT.

This clonotype was recorded at least ten times. V gene TRBV10-2 combines with J gene TRBJ2-2; TRBD2 matches at 7 bases. The CDR3 sequence is 14 residues long. The germline gives CDR1 WSHSY, CDR2 SAAADI. V lost 4 bases to trimming and J lost 5 bases; unmatched junction nucleotides: 4. DNA of the CDR3: TGCGCCAGCAGTGTTAGGCGGGGGACCGGGGAGCTGTTTTTT. Its protein product is CASSVRRGTGELFF.

The V gene is TRBV14, the J gene TRBJ2-1, with D possibly being TRBD2 (5 bases). Germline V gene lookup returns CDR1 SGHDN and CDR2 FVKESK. This CDR3 has 14 amino acids. Deletions cut 1 base from V and 6 bases from J, with 10 bases between. CDR3 protein: CASSQVARPNEQFF. CDR3 nucleotide sequence: TGTGCCAGCAGCCAAGTAGCGAGACCCAATGAGCAGTTCTTC. The entire variable domain, with the rest obtained from reference TRBV14 and TRBJ2-1, is as follows: EAGVTQFPSHSVIEKGQTVTLRCDPISGHDNLYWYRRVMGKEIKFLLHFVKESKQDESGMPNNRFLAERTGGTYSTLKVQPAELEDSGVYFCASSQVARPNEQFFGPGTRLTVL.

J is TRBJ1-2 and V is TRBV7-9; the match to TRBD1 covers 7 bases. CDR1 SEHNR and CDR2 FQNEAQ come from the germline V gene (reference sequence). J gave up 4 bases and V 1 base, and 6 bases lay outside the gene matches. The length of the CDR3 is 15 residues. The CDR3 protein is CASSLGDSYLYGYTF. The CDR3 bases are TGTGCCAGCAGCTTAGGGGACAGTTACCTCTATGGCTACACCTTC.

This clonotype was seen repeatedly, ten times or more. This sequence joins TRBV11-2 and TRBJ1-1; D is uncertain. Per germline, CDR1 SGHAT and CDR2 FQNNGV. Deletions cut 0 bases from V and 3 bases from J, with 8 bases between. This CDR3 has 14 amino acids. This CDR3 is CASSLELGHTEAFF. The DNA for the CDR3 is TGTGCCAGCAGCTTAGAACTTGGGCACACTGAAGCTTTCTTT.

The chain combines TRBV19 with TRBJ2-1; D perhaps matches TRBD1 (5 bases). CDR1 is LNHDA, CDR2 SQIVND, per germline (reference sequence). The V and J ends lost 3 bases and 4 bases respectively, with 19 bases between them. CDR3 size: 17 residues. The CDR3 coding sequence is TGTGCCAGTAGTATCTTTCCCTCCCGGGCAGGGTACAATGAGCAGTTCTTC. It codes for CASSIFPSRAGYNEQFF.

The chain employs TRBV10-3 and TRBJ2-3; D unresolved. The ends were cut back, 10 bases at V and 2 bases at J, with 10 bases in the middle. There are 12 residues in the CDR3. Germline loops: CDR1 ENHRY, CDR2 SYGVKD. As DNA, the CDR3 is TGTGCCACCTCCGCGTACACAGATACGCAGTATTTT. It codes for CATSAYTDTQYF.